This T cell receptor (beta chain) was obtained from a study of cytomegalovirus exposure and HLA in healthy donors. Broader study findings: Earlier analysis looked at TCR beta V segments, and most were productive about 87% or about 30% of the time. Donors belonging to an Asian-associated ancestry cluster reportedly showed fewer N-insertions in productive TCRs than the roughly 670-donor mean, according to what a later analysis found. Across all donors, roughly uniform sequencing depth was an assumption of the presence/absence analyses.

The PCR ran on 60 Vbeta and 13 Jbeta primers. Data came from immunoSEQ multiplex PCR; TCRdb stores just in-frame clones and leaves some out. The profile shows around 67,000 clones, about 80% of them singletons. With respect to this clone: Its cognate antigen is unknown.

The CDR3 is made up of 14 amino acids. CDR1 and CDR2 from the germline V gene are SEHNR and FQNEAQ (reference sequence). V was cut by 5 bases and J by 2 bases, with 11 bases left in between. The TCR comes from a man between 18 and 35 years old in good health and CMV-seropositive. The genes are TRBV7-9 and TRBJ2-3; D may be TRBD1 (6 bases). Sequencing used PBMCs. DNA of the CDR3: TGTGCCAGCAGCCCCGGGACAAACACAGATACGCAGTATTTT. Translating gives CASSPGTNTDTQYF. The whole variable domain, remainder taken from reference TRBV7-9 and TRBJ2-3, is DTGVSQNPRHKITKRGQNVTFRCDPISEHNRLYWYRQTLGQGPEFLTYFQNEAQLEKSRLLSDRFSAERPKGSFSTLEIQRTEQGDSAMYLCASSPGTNTDTQYFGPGTRLTVL.